This is a list of T cell receptor beta chains from one sample in a study of PD-L1 blockade in urothelial cancer. Method: immunoSEQ multiplex PCR; TCRdb's copy keeps in-frame clones and lacks some. In the table there are 45,000 to 60,000 clones, approximately 80% of which are singletons. The sample consisted of PBMCs, taken around atezolizumab (anti-PD-L1) treatment. Receptors originate from a man in his forties with urothelial cancer. CDR3s include the opening cysteine and the closing phenylalanine or tryptophan. A D gene is named only where the DNA matches it firmly. The size entry is marked missing in some rows and otherwise reads once, few, many or a size class.

D,V,J,size,CDR3,DNA
NA,TRBV28,TRBJ1-2,NA,CASSVPAAGRNYGYTF,TGTGCCAGCAGTGTACCTGCCGCGGGACGGAACTATGGCTACACCTTC
NA,TRBV10-3,TRBJ1-1,NA,CAISDLGGNTEAFF,TGTGCCATCAGTGATTTAGGGGGGAACACTGAAGCTTTCTTT
TRBD1,TRBV11-2,TRBJ1-1,NA,CASSLPRTGPEAFF,TGTGCCAGCAGCTTACCCAGGACAGGGCCTGAAGCTTTCTTT
NA,TRBV7-2,TRBJ2-2,few,CASSFSGLSTGELFF,TGTGCCAGCAGCTTCAGCGGGCTTTCCACCGGGGAGCTGTTTTTT
NA,TRBV25-1,TRBJ2-1,NA,CASSVQGTYNEQFF,TGTGCCAGCAGTGTACAGGGGACTTACAATGAGCAGTTCTTC
TRBD2,TRBV4-3,TRBJ2-7,NA,CASSQDPASGSANEQYF,TGCGCCAGCAGCCAAGATCCGGCTAGCGGGAGTGCTAACGAGCAGTACTTC
TRBD1,TRBV18,TRBJ2-7,NA,CASSRDSRGEQYF,TGTGCCAGCTCACGGGACAGCCGGGGCGAGCAGTACTTC
NA,TRBV18,TRBJ2-3,NA,CASSPPEGYGDTQYF,TGTGCCAGCTCACCACCAGAGGGCTACGGAGATACGCAGTATTTT
NA,TRBV28,TRBJ1-1,NA,CASREVEAFF,TGTGCCAGCAGGGAGGTTGAAGCTTTCTTT
TRBD2,TRBV14,TRBJ2-7,NA,CASSQDSALAQTYEQYF,TGTGCCAGCAGCCAAGATTCCGCACTAGCGCAAACCTACGAGCAGTACTTC
NA,TRBV25-1,TRBJ2-7,NA,CASSDFDEQYF,TGTGCCAGCAGTGATTTCGACGAGCAGTACTTC
NA,TRBV27,TRBJ1-2,NA,CASSLVGRGGGYTF,TGTGCCAGCAGTCTTGTCGGGCGTGGAGGAGGCTACACCTTC
TRBD1,TRBV30,TRBJ1-5,NA,CAWSRGTGGNQPQHF,TGTGCCTGGAGTAGAGGGACAGGAGGAAATCAGCCCCAGCATTTT
TRBD2,TRBV9,TRBJ2-7,few,CASSARTSGSSKYF,TGTGCCAGCAGCGCCCGGACTAGCGGGAGCTCAAAATACTTC
NA,TRBV5-1,TRBJ2-1,NA,CASSLGLARNNEQFF,TGCGCCAGCAGCCTGGGCCTAGCGAGAAACAATGAGCAGTTCTTC
TRBD1,TRBV18,TRBJ2-3,NA,CASSPGQGSSDTQYF,TGTGCCAGCTCACCCGGACAGGGAAGTTCAGATACGCAGTATTTT
NA,TRBV19,TRBJ1-1,NA,CASSTGDTEAFF,TGTGCCAGTAGTACCGGGGACACTGAAGCTTTCTTT
NA,TRBV27,TRBJ2-3,NA,CATSLWHTDTQYF,TGTGCCACCAGTCTGTGGCACACAGATACGCAGTATTTT
NA,TRBV27,TRBJ2-7,NA,CASSARQISYEQYF,TGTGCCAGCAGCGCACGACAGATCTCCTACGAGCAGTACTTC
TRBD1,TRBV28,TRBJ1-5,NA,CASSPVGQIDQPQHF,TGTGCCAGCAGCCCCGTGGGACAGATCGATCAGCCCCAGCATTTT
NA,TRBV18,TRBJ2-5,NA,CASSPSSGGQETQYF,TGTGCCAGCTCACCGTCCTCAGGGGGGCAAGAGACCCAGTACTTC
TRBD2,TRBV6-6,TRBJ2-7,NA,CASRNSGRAPYEQYF,TGTGCCAGCAGAAATAGCGGGAGGGCCCCCTACGAGCAGTACTTC
NA,TRBV5-5,TRBJ2-1,NA,CASSLGGSSYNEQFF,TGTGCCAGCAGCCTCGGAGGAAGCTCCTACAATGAGCAGTTCTTC
NA,TRBV7-8,TRBJ1-2,NA,CASSLAILDRNYGYTF,TGTGCCAGCAGCTTAGCGATACTCGACAGGAACTATGGCTACACCTTC
NA,TRBV4-1,TRBJ1-1,NA,CASSQDHRVDTEAFF,TGCGCCAGCAGCCAAGATCACAGGGTGGACACTGAAGCTTTCTTT
NA,TRBV29-1,TRBJ1-3,NA,CSVERQGGSSGNTIYF,TGCAGCGTTGAAAGGCAGGGAGGCAGCTCTGGAAACACCATATATTTT
NA,TRBV25-1,TRBJ2-7,NA,CASRSPNRGEQYF,TGTGCCAGCAGATCTCCTAATCGGGGGGAGCAGTACTTC
NA,TRBV6-6,TRBJ2-5,once,CASSLGARETQYF,TGTGCCAGCAGCCTTGGGGCGAGGGAGACCCAGTACTTC
NA,TRBV28,TRBJ1-5,NA,CASSEPDSGSNQPQHF,TGTGCCAGCAGTGAACCGGACAGTGGTAGCAATCAGCCCCAGCATTTT
TRBD1,TRBV19,TRBJ1-4,NA,CASSSAGTGGEKLFF,TGTGCCAGTAGTAGCGCCGGGACAGGGGGAGAAAAACTGTTTTTT
NA,TRBV6-6,TRBJ1-1,NA,CASSYPSGGVNTEAFF,TGTGCCAGCAGTTATCCCTCGGGCGGGGTAAACACTGAAGCTTTCTTT
TRBD2,TRBV10-3,TRBJ2-3,few,CASQPSGRVWTDTQYF,TGTGCCTCGCAGCCTAGCGGGAGAGTTTGGACAGATACGCAGTATTTT
TRBD1,TRBV30,TRBJ1-1,NA,CACQYRGRSPNTEAFF,TGTGCCTGCCAGTACAGGGGGCGCAGCCCAAACACTGAAGCTTTCTTT
TRBD1,TRBV7-9,TRBJ2-5,NA,CASSPQGQGWQETQYF,TGTGCCAGCAGCCCTCAGGGACAGGGATGGCAAGAGACCCAGTACTTC
TRBD1,TRBV28,TRBJ1-4,NA,CASSLVGQDNEKLFF,TGTGCCAGCAGTTTGGTGGGACAGGATAATGAAAAACTGTTTTTT
NA,TRBV5-5,TRBJ2-7,few,CASRWFWREGDEQYF,TGTGCCAGCCGCTGGTTTTGGAGGGAGGGGGACGAGCAGTACTTC
NA,TRBV28,TRBJ1-1,NA,CASRETRRAFF,TGTGCCAGCAGGGAGACGCGTCGAGCTTTCTTT
NA,TRBV28,TRBJ2-7,NA,CASSLTGGYEQYF,TGTGCCAGCAGTTTAACCGGGGGCTACGAGCAGTACTTC
TRBD2,TRBV28,TRBJ2-3,NA,CASSLGLAHNTDTQYF,TGTGCCAGCAGTCTAGGACTAGCGCATAACACAGATACGCAGTATTTT
NA,TRBV9,TRBJ1-2,NA,CASSVSASRGGYTF,TGTGCCAGCAGCGTATCAGCGTCACGAGGGGGCTACACCTTC
NA,TRBV4-1,TRBJ2-3,few,CASSQWYGADTQYF,TGCGCCAGCAGCCAATGGTACGGGGCAGATACGCAGTATTTT
TRBD1,TRBV28,TRBJ2-3,once,CASNMRGQDRYF,TGTGCCAGCAATATGAGGGGGCAGGATAGGTATTTT
NA,TRBV15,TRBJ2-3,NA,CATSSGVRDTQYF,TGTGCCACCAGCAGCGGAGTACGGGATACGCAGTATTTT
NA,TRBV5-6,TRBJ2-2,NA,CASSFEDTGELFF,TGTGCCAGCAGCTTTGAGGACACCGGGGAGCTGTTTTTT
NA,TRBV28,TRBJ2-2,NA,CASRQQGGKTGELFF,TGTGCCAGCAGACAACAGGGTGGGAAGACCGGGGAGCTGTTTTTT
NA,TRBV7-8,TRBJ1-5,NA,CVSSLQAVNQPQHF,TGTGTCAGCAGCTTACAGGCTGTTAATCAGCCCCAGCATTTT
NA,TRBV6-6,TRBJ2-7,NA,CASISVGYEQYF,TGTGCCAGCATTTCAGTTGGCTACGAGCAGTACTTC
NA,TRBV6-5,TRBJ1-2,NA,CATEGNYGYTF,TGTGCCACCGAGGGAAACTATGGCTACACCTTC
NA,TRBV2,TRBJ2-5,NA,CASNRLPQETQYF,TGTGCCAGCAACAGGCTACCCCAAGAGACCCAGTACTTC
NA,TRBV11-2,TRBJ2-7,NA,CASSLNRGGDEQYF,TGTGCCAGCAGCTTGAACAGGGGAGGAGACGAGCAGTACTTC
NA,TRBV11-3,TRBJ1-1,NA,CASSLYEGSTEAFF,TGTGCCAGCAGCTTATATGAGGGTTCCACTGAAGCTTTCTTT
TRBD1,TRBV15,TRBJ2-7,NA,CATSPGTGGLGQYF,TGTGCCACCAGCCCCGGGACAGGGGGTCTCGGGCAGTACTTC
NA,TRBV5-1,TRBJ2-3,NA,CASSLAAGENTQYF,TGCGCCAGCAGCTTGGCGGCAGGGGAAAATACGCAGTATTTT
NA,TRBV9,TRBJ1-2,NA,CASSVGGPIFGGYTF,TGTGCCAGCAGCGTCGGGGGACCTATCTTTGGAGGCTACACCTTC
NA,TRBV10-3,TRBJ1-1,NA,CAISRGGNTEAFF,TGTGCCATCAGCCGCGGGGGTAACACTGAAGCTTTCTTT